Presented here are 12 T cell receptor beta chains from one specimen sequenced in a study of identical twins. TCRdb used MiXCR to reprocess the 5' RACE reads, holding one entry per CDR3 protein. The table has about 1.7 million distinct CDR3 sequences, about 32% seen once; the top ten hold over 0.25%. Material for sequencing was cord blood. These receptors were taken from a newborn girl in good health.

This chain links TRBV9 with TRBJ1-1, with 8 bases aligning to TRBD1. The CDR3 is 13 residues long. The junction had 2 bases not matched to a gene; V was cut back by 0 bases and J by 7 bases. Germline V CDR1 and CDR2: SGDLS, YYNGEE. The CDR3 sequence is CASSVGQGIEAFF. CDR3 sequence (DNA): TGTGCCAGCAGCGTAGGACAGGGGATTGAAGCTTTCTTT.

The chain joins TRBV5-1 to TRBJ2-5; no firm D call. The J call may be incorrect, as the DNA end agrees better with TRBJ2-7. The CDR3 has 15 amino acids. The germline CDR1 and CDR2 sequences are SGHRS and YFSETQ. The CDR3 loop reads CATFESPLSSYEQYF. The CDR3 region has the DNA TGCGCCACTTTTGAATCCCCTCTTTCTAGCTACGAGCAGTACTTC.

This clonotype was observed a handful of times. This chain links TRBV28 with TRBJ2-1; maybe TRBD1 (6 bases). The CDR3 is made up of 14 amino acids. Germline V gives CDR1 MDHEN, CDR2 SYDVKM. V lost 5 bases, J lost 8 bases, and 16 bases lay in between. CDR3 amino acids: CASSLGQSSDEQFF. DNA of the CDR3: TGTGCCAGCAGTCTTGGACAGAGTTCGGATGAGCAGTTCTTC.

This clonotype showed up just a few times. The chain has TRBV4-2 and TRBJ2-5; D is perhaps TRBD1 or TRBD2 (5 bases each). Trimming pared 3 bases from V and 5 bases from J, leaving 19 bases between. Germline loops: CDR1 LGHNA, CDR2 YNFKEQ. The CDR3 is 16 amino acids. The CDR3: CASSHLTKGKGETQYF. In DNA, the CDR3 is TGTGCCAGCAGCCACCTGACTAAGGGAAAGGGGGAGACCCAGTACTTC.

This CDR3 is CSARDPGTRSTDTQYF. In DNA, the CDR3 is TGCAGTGCTAGAGATCCGGGAACGCGTAGCACAGATACGCAGTATTTT. This chain connects TRBV20-1 to TRBJ2-3, with D tentatively TRBD2 (5 bases). CDR1 and CDR2 from the germline V gene are DFQATT and SNEGSKA (reference sequence). The CDR3 spans 16 residues. V was pared by 0 bases and J by 0 bases, with 13 bases between.

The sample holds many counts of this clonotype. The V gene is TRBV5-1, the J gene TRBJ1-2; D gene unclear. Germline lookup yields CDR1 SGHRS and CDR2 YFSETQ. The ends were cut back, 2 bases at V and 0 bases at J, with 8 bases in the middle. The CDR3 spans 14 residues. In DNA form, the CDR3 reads TGCGCCAGCAGCTTCCGAGGAGCTAACTATGGCTACACCTTC. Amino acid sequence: CASSFRGANYGYTF. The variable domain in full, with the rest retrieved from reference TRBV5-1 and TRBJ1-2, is KAGVTQTPRYLIKTRGQQVTLSCSPISGHRSVSWYQQTPGQGLQFLFEYFSETQRNKGNFPGRFSGRQFSNSRSEMNVSTLELGDSALYLCASSFRGANYGYTFGSGTRLTVV.

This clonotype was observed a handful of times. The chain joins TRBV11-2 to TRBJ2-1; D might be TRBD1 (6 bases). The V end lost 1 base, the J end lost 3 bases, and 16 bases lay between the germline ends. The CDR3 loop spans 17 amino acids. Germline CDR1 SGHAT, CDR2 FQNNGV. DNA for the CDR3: TGTGCCAGCAGCTTAGGTGAACGGGACACCCTCTACAATGAGCAGTTCTTC. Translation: CASSLGERDTLYNEQFF.

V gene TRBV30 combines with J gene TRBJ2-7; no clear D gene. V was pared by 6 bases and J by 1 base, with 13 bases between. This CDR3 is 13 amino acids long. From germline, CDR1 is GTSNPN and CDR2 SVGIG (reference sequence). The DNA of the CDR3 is TGTGCCTGCTTCGATAGGCGGTCCTACGAGCAGTACTTC. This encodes CACFDRRSYEQYF.

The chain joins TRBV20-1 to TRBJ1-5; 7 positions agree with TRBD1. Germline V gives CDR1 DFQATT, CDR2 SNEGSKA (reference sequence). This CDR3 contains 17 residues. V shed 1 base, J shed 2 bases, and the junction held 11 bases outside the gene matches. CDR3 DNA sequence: TGCAGTGCTAGAGCCGGGACAGCCCATAGGGGCAATCAGCCCCAGCATTTT. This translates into CSARAGTAHRGNQPQHF.

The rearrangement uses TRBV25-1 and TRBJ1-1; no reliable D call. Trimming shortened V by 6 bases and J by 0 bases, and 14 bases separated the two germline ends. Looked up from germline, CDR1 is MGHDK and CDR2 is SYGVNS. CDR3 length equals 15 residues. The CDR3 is CASRPFKTVNTEAFF. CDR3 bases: TGTGCCAGCAGGCCATTTAAGACGGTGAACACTGAAGCTTTCTTT. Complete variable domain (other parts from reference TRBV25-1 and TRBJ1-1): EADIYQTPRYLVIGTGKKITLECSQTMGHDKMYWYQQDPGMELHLIHYSYGVNSTEKGDLSSESTVSRIRTEHFPLTLESARPSHTSQYLCASRPFKTVNTEAFFGQGTRLTVV.

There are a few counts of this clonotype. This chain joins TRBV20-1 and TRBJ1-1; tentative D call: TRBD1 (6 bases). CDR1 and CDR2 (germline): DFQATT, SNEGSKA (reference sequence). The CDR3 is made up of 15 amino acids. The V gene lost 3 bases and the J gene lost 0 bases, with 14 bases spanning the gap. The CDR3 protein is CSASIRGALNTEAFF. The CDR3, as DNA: TGCAGTGCTAGTATACGGGGGGCCTTGAACACTGAAGCTTTCTTT.

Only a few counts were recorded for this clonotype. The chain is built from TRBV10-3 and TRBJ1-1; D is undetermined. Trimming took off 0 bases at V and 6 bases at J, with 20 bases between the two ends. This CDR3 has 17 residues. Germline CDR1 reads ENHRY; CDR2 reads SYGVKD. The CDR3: CAISESSVEGVSAEAFF. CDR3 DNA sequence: TGTGCCATCAGTGAGTCGTCGGTTGAGGGAGTTTCGGCTGAAGCTTTCTTT.